A selection of T cell receptor beta chains follows, all from one sample in a study of patients and donors after allogeneic stem cell transplantation. MiXCR, applied by TCRdb to the RT-PCR reads, yields one record per CDR3 protein. The sample shows approximately 160,000 distinct CDR3 sequences, 20% to 25% of them seen only once. Sequencing input: blood, either unsorted or a sorted T cell fraction (not recorded which). These receptors all come from a human donor who was either an allogeneic HSCT recipient or a stem cell or donor lymphocyte infusion donor (not recorded which). It is not recorded whose cells these are; they may come from a transplant donor. The CDR3 runs from the conserved cysteine through the conserved F or W. A D gene is named only where the DNA matches it firmly. Not all rows give a size; the values are once, few, many and, for expanded clones, a class.

TRBJ2-3 few TRBV7-2 - TGTGCCAGCACCCCGACAGGCGGGGGCACAGATACGCAGTATTTT CASTPTGGGTDTQYF
TRBJ2-1 - TRBV20-1 - TGCAGTGCCCCCAGACGGGACTCCTACAATGAGCAGTTCTTC CSAPRRDSYNEQFF
TRBJ1-3 - TRBV6-2/TRBV6-3 - TGTGCCAGCAGTGCTGCCCGAGACTTCTCTGGAAACACCATATATTTT CASSAARDFSGNTIYF
TRBJ2-1 - TRBV12-3/TRBV12-4 - TGTGCCAGCAGCCTAGAGAATGAGCAGTTCTTC CASSLENEQFF
TRBJ2-2 few TRBV6-5 - TGTGCCAGCGGCCCCACCGTCGGGGAGCTGTTTTTT CASGPTVGELFF
TRBJ1-2 many TRBV12-3/TRBV12-4 - TGTGCCAGCAGTCAGGACATGTTGCGGGATGGCTACACCTTC CASSQDMLRDGYTF
TRBJ2-1 - TRBV5-1 TRBD2 TGCGCCAGCAGCTTGTTTAGCGGGGCGTCCAATGAGCAGTTCTTC CASSLFSGASNEQFF
TRBJ2-7 - TRBV7-9 - TGTGCCAGCAGTCTCGGCGAAGTTGGCAACGAGCAGTACTTC CASSLGEVGNEQYF
TRBJ1-6 - TRBV6-6 - TGTGCCAGCAGTTACACTATTTTACAGTATAATTCACCCCTCCACTTT CASSYTILQYNSPLHF
TRBJ1-3 few TRBV20-1 - TGCAGTGCTAGAGAGGGTGTCCTCTCTGGAAACACCATATATTTT CSAREGVLSGNTIYF
TRBJ1-1 - TRBV28 - TGTGCCAGCAGTGTTCACTCGGGCACTGAAGCTTTCTTT CASSVHSGTEAFF
TRBJ2-5 few TRBV7-7 - TGTGCTAGCAGCACTGGAGTGGTAGAGACCCAGTACTTC CASSTGVVETQYF
TRBJ2-7 few TRBV12-3/TRBV12-4 - TGTGCCAGCAGTTCGGAAACGGTCTACGAGCAGTACTTC CASSSETVYEQYF
TRBJ1-2 few TRBV9 - TGTGCCAGCAGCCCATCGGACGGTAACTATGGCTACACCTTC CASSPSDGNYGYTF
TRBJ1-5 - TRBV6-5 - TGTGCCAGCAGTTACAGCGGACGGAGCAATCAGCCCCAGCATTTT CASSYSGRSNQPQHF
TRBJ1-1 - TRBV12-3/TRBV12-4 - TGTGCCAGCACCACTGGGGCGTCAGCTTTCTTT CASTTGASAFF
TRBJ2-5 - TRBV10-3 - TGTGCCATCAGCCCTGGCGCTACGACCCAGTACTTC CAISPGATTQYF
TRBJ1-2 few TRBV24-1 TRBD1 TGTGCCACCAGTGACCTGGACAGGGGAGGCTACACCTTC CATSDLDRGGYTF
TRBJ1-4 few TRBV7-2 TRBD1 TGTGCCAGCAGCCCTTCAGCAGGGGGGGCTAATGAAAAACTGTTTTTT CASSPSAGGANEKLFF
TRBJ2-1 - TRBV19 - TGTGCCAGTAGTGCGGCCTACAATGTGGAGCAGTTCTTC CASSAAYNVEQFF
TRBJ2-3 - TRBV12-3/TRBV12-4 TRBD1 TGTGCCAGCAGTTTAACACCGACAGGGGGCGCAGTATTGGATACGCAGTATTTT CASSLTPTGGAVLDTQYF
TRBJ2-1 - TRBV2 - TGTGCCAGCAGTGAAGGTAGTAGTAAGTTCTTC CASSEGSSKFF
TRBJ2-7 - TRBV6-6 - TGTGCCAGCAGTACCCCCGATAGGGTACTCTACGAGCAGTACTTC CASSTPDRVLYEQYF
TRBJ1-2 many TRBV29-1 TRBD1 TGCAGCGTGGACAGGGGATTTGGTGGCTACACCTTC CSVDRGFGGYTF
TRBJ1-5 many TRBV6-5 - TGTGCCAGCAGTTCGCGGGAGAATCAGCCCCAGCATTTT CASSSRENQPQHF
TRBJ2-2 - TRBV5-1 - TGCGCCAGCTACCGAACAGAGACAGGGAACACCGGGGAGCTGTTTTTT CASYRTETGNTGELFF